Following are 29 T cell receptor beta chains from one sample sequenced in a study of human T cells and chemical hapten exposure. TCRdb re-called the RACE reads through MiXCR, storing one row per CDR3 protein. Of roughly 24,000 distinct CDR3 sequences listed, more than 8% are singletons. The time point is: patch test 2, 6 weeks after DPC sensitization. As for treatment: therapeutic diphenylcyclopropenone sensitization with weekly scalp DPC. The sequencing here drew on whole blood, taken in connection with sensitization to the hapten diphenylcyclopropenone (DPC). These receptors were taken from a man younger than 45 with alopecia areata. Some clones in this sample may be carry-over from other donors' samples.

This clonotype was detected many times. This rearrangement joins TRBV5-1 to TRBJ1-6, with TRBD1 matching over 7 bases. This CDR3 has 13 amino acids. After removal of 7 bases from V and 4 bases from J, the junction contained 2 bases not matched to a gene. In germline, CDR1 is SGHRS, CDR2 YFSETQ. CDR3 protein: CASGTAYNSPLHF. Written as DNA, the CDR3 is TGCGCCAGCGGGACAGCTTATAATTCACCCCTCCACTTT.

Many counts were recorded for this clonotype. This rearrangement joins TRBV18 to TRBJ1-2; D call uncertain. V gave up 2 bases and J gave up 1 base, with 11 bases separating them. There are 15 residues in the CDR3. Germline CDR1 reads KGHSH; CDR2 reads LQKENI. CDR3 nucleotides: TGTGCCAGCTCACCATTGAGGGAAGTTAACTATGGCTACACCTTC. It codes for CASSPLREVNYGYTF.

This clonotype was picked up many times. V usage is TRBV2 and J usage is TRBJ2-7; D possibly corresponds to TRBD2 (7 bases). Germline CDR1 and CDR2: SNHLY and FYNNEI. The V gene lost 6 bases and the J gene lost 3 bases, with 15 bases spanning the gap. This CDR3 comprises 14 residues. The CDR3 sequence is CASRRGGNLYEQYF. Here the CDR3 DNA reads TGTGCCAGCAGAAGGGGGGGGAACCTCTACGAGCAGTACTTC.

This chain joins TRBV9 and TRBJ2-2; D is unresolved. Trimming removed 0 bases from V and 5 bases from J, with 5 bases in between. Germline V CDR1 and CDR2: SGDLS, YYNGEE. The CDR3 spans 13 residues. The CDR3 DNA reads TGTGCCAGCAGCGTAGAGGGTACCGGGGAGCTGTTTTTT. Protein: CASSVEGTGELFF. The entire variable domain, with the rest obtained from reference TRBV9 and TRBJ2-2, is as follows: DSGVTQTPKHLITATGQRVTLRCSPRSGDLSVYWYQQSLDQGLQFLIQYYNGEERAKGNILERFSAQQFPDLHSELNLSSLELGDSALYFCASSVEGTGELFFGEGSRLTVL.

This clonotype appeared a few times. The genes are TRBV5-1 and TRBJ1-1, with 7 bases aligning to TRBD1. The germline gives CDR1 SGHRS, CDR2 YFSETQ. This CDR3 has 15 residues. J lost 1 base, V lost 4 bases, and 7 bases had no gene match. CDR3 DNA: TGCGCCAGCAGCAAACGGACAGGAAAGAACACTGAAGCTTTCTTT. Its protein is CASSKRTGKNTEAFF.

This clonotype was seen ten or more times. This chain joins TRBV5-1 and TRBJ2-5; D might be TRBD2 (5 bases). CDR1 is SGHRS and CDR2 is YFSETQ in the germline V gene. The CDR3 sequence is 13 residues long. V lost 7 bases and J lost 4, with 14 bases in between. DNA of the CDR3: TGCGCCAGCCTCGCGAATGCGGGAGAGACCCAGTACTTC. Translation: CASLANAGETQYF.

This clonotype was recorded many times. The chain links TRBV29-1 to TRBJ1-3; D gene uncertain. The V end lost 4 bases, the J end lost 2 bases, and 6 bases lay between the germline ends. Germline CDR1 and CDR2: SQVTM and ANQGSEA. The CDR3 has 12 amino acids. The CDR3: CSVAQAGNTIYF. CDR3 nucleotide sequence: TGCAGCGTTGCCCAGGCTGGAAACACCATATATTTT. Using reference TRBV29-1 and TRBJ1-3 for the parts outside the CDR3, the full variable domain is SAVISQKPSRDICQRGTSLTIQCQVDSQVTMMFWYRQQPGQSLTLIATANQGSEATYESGFVIDKFPISRPNLTFSTLTVSNMSPEDSSIYLCSVAQAGNTIYFGEGSWLTVV.

This clonotype was detected a few times. The V and J genes are TRBV20-1 and TRBJ1-5; 7 positions match TRBD1. The ends lost 3 bases at V and 5 bases at J; junction bases unmatched: 4. CDR3 length equals 13 residues. The V gene's germline CDR1 is DFQATT and CDR2 SNEGSKA (reference sequence). In nucleotides, the CDR3 is TGCAGTGCTAGTTTCCAGGGGGATCAGCCCCAGCATTTT. It codes for CSASFQGDQPQHF.

This clonotype occurred a few times. V and J are TRBV7-9 and TRBJ2-2, with D unclear. This CDR3 contains 13 residues. V dropped 5 bases and J dropped 6 bases, with 10 bases sitting between them. Germline CDR1 and CDR2: SEHNR and FQNEAQ (reference sequence). CDR3 bases: TGTGCCAGCAGCCCTCAGGAGCCCGGGGAGCTGTTTTTT. Its protein product is CASSPQEPGELFF.

The chain recombines TRBV3-1 with TRBJ1-1, with 9 bases matching TRBD1. From germline, CDR1 is LGHDT and CDR2 YNNKEL (reference sequence). J was trimmed by 5 bases and V by 0 bases; bases with no gene match: 4. The CDR3 has 15 amino acids. CDR3 residues: CASSQEGTGNTEAFF. In DNA, the CDR3 is TGTGCCAGCAGCCAAGAGGGGACAGGGAATACTGAAGCTTTCTTT.

This clonotype was detected ten times or more. This rearrangement joins TRBV27 to TRBJ2-3; perhaps TRBD1 as D (6 bases). The germline CDR1 and CDR2 sequences are MNHEY and SMNVEV (reference sequence). The V gene lost 8 bases and the J gene lost 1 base, with 16 bases spanning the gap. The CDR3 has 15 residues. CDR3 amino acids: CASGDQGHGTDTQYF. CDR3 nucleotide sequence: TGTGCCAGCGGCGACCAGGGGCACGGCACAGATACGCAGTATTTT.

This clonotype has a handful of counts. This chain links TRBV18 with TRBJ2-7; possibly TRBD1 or TRBD2 for D (5 bases each). The CDR3 consists of 14 residues. CDR1 is KGHSH, CDR2 LQKENI, per germline. Trimming removed 3 bases at V and 5 bases at J, with 14 bases between. The CDR3 spells CASSPGVLGDEQYF. The CDR3 DNA is TGTGCCAGCTCACCGGGGGTACTCGGGGACGAGCAGTACTTC.

This clonotype turned up a few times. V gene TRBV12-3 or TRBV12-4 combines with J gene TRBJ2-7; 7 bases match TRBD1. V trimming: 6 bases; J trimming: 3 bases; junction bases outside the gene matches: 5. The CDR3 totals 13 residues. The chain's CDR3 is CASRPTGFYEQYF. Here the CDR3 DNA reads TGTGCCAGCAGACCGACAGGGTTCTACGAGCAGTACTTC.

This clonotype has a handful of counts. Given the absence of the conserved phenylalanine or tryptophan at the CDR3 end, a read error is likely. The rearrangement joins TRBV18 to TRBJ2-5; tentative D call: TRBD2 (6 bases). The germline V gene has CDR1 KGHSH and CDR2 LQKENI. Trimming stripped 3 bases from V and 0 bases from J, with 14 bases between. The CDR3 extends over 16 amino acids. The DNA of the CDR3 is TGTGCCAGCTCACCTGCTGGGGGGTCGTACCAAGAGACCCAGTACTCC. This translates into CASSPAGGSYQETQYS.

This clonotype was found many times. This sequence joins TRBV12-3 or TRBV12-4 and TRBJ1-2, with D possibly TRBD1 on 6 matching bases. The CDR3 consists of 15 residues. The V end lost 5 bases, the J end lost 6 bases, and 19 bases lay between the germline ends. The CDR3 DNA reads TGTGCCAGCAGTCCCCGTGGGGGGCCGGGCGATGGCTACACCTTC. Its protein product is CASSPRGGPGDGYTF.

This clonotype was observed at least ten times. This chain links TRBV12-3 or TRBV12-4 with TRBJ2-5; D tentatively reads TRBD1 or TRBD2 (6 bases each). V gave up 7 bases and J gave up 5 bases, with 20 bases separating them. There are 15 residues in the CDR3. CDR3 in DNA: TGTGCCAGCACCACCTACCAACAGGGAGGCGAGACCCAGTACTTC. As protein: CASTTYQQGGETQYF.

This clonotype showed up many times. The J gene is TRBJ1-2, the V gene TRBV6-6; 7 bases fit TRBD1. V lost 6 bases to trimming and J lost 0 bases; unmatched junction nucleotides: 4. This CDR3 comprises 14 residues. Germline CDR1 is MNHNY and CDR2 is SVGAGI (reference sequence). The CDR3 sequence: CASRGTETNYGYTF. The CDR3 DNA follows: TGTGCCAGCAGGGGGACAGAGACTAACTATGGCTACACCTTC.

This clonotype was observed many times. The chain uses TRBV28 and TRBJ1-1; TRBD1 might be the D (6 bases). V lost 1 base, J lost 1 base, and 13 bases lay in between. The CDR3 totals 16 residues. Germline CDR1 and CDR2: MDHEN and SYDVKM. CDR3 in DNA: TGTGCCAGCAGTTTATCTTTGGGGGCTGGGAACACTGAAGCTTTCTTT. This encodes CASSLSLGAGNTEAFF.

This clonotype appeared a few times. The chain has TRBV29-1 and TRBJ2-7, with 7 bases lining up with TRBD1. Trimming cost V 3 bases and J 0 bases; bases outside gene matches: 2. The CDR3 contains 13 residues. Germline CDR1 SQVTM, CDR2 ANQGSEA. The CDR3: CSVEGQHSYEQYF. DNA of the CDR3: TGCAGCGTTGAGGGACAGCACTCCTACGAGCAGTACTTC.

This clonotype was seen more than once but under ten times. This chain joins TRBV5-1 and TRBJ2-7; 12 nucleotides line up with TRBD2. V trimming: 4 bases; J trimming: 6 bases; junction bases outside the gene matches: 8. Germline lookup yields CDR1 SGHRS and CDR2 YFSETQ. This CDR3 has 15 residues. CDR3 sequence reads: CASSERLAGAGEQYF. Written as DNA, the CDR3 is TGCGCCAGCAGCGAAAGACTAGCGGGAGCTGGCGAGCAGTACTTC.

This clonotype was recorded many times. This rearrangement joins TRBV10-2 to TRBJ2-1; TRBD1 matches 7 bases. The germline gives CDR1 WSHSY, CDR2 SAAADI. The CDR3 contains 16 residues. V lost 6 bases and J lost 3; bases outside the gene matches: 11. CDR3 loop: CASSDRAIFLYNEQFF. CDR3 nucleotides: TGCGCCAGCAGCGACAGGGCCATTTTCCTCTACAATGAGCAGTTCTTC.

This clonotype was recorded many times. The CDR3 nucleotides read TGCGCCAGCAGCCAAGAGCCGATGAACACTGAAGCTTTCTTT. This gives the protein CASSQEPMNTEAFF. V usage is TRBV4-1 and J usage is TRBJ1-1; D is unresolved. In germline, CDR1 is MGHRA, CDR2 YSYEKL. There are 14 residues in the CDR3. Trimming took off 0 bases at V and 0 bases at J, with 5 bases between the two ends.

The chain links TRBV3-1 to TRBJ2-1, with D perhaps matching TRBD2 (5 bases). The CDR3 is made up of 13 amino acids. The V and J ends lost 5 bases and 15 bases respectively, with 20 bases between them. Germline-derived CDR1 and CDR2 are LGHDT and YNNKEL (reference sequence). In DNA form, the CDR3 reads TGTGCCAGCAGCTCTTATGAGCGGCTAGATCCGTTCTTC. Protein: CASSSYERLDPFF.

There are many counts of this clonotype. The chain combines TRBV20-1 with TRBJ1-1; 7 positions match TRBD1. CDR3 length equals 12 residues. V trimming: 0 bases; J trimming: 10 bases; junction bases outside the gene matches: 5. Looked up from germline, CDR1 is DFQATT and CDR2 is SNEGSKA (reference sequence). The CDR3 DNA sequence: TGCAGTGCTAGAGACGACAGGGACGGAGCTTTCTTT. Translated: CSARDDRDGAFF.

This clonotype was seen at least ten times. The chain links TRBV18 to TRBJ2-3; D gene ambiguous. Looked up from germline, CDR1 is KGHSH and CDR2 is LQKENI. Trimming stripped 0 bases from V and 4 bases from J, with 11 bases between. This CDR3 spans 15 amino acids. The CDR3 sequence: CASSPPSTASDTQYF. The CDR3 DNA reads TGTGCCAGCTCACCACCGTCCACGGCGTCAGATACGCAGTATTTT.

The sample holds many counts of this clonotype. This sequence joins TRBV29-1 and TRBJ2-7; perhaps TRBD2 as D (7 bases). Per the germline V gene, CDR1 is SQVTM and CDR2 is ANQGSEA. The ends were cut back, 6 bases at V and 0 bases at J, with 15 bases in the middle. The CDR3 runs 14 residues. For the CDR3, the DNA is TGCAGCGTCCCCCGGGGGGCTAGCTCCTACGAGCAGTACTTC. Encoded protein: CSVPRGASSYEQYF.

The rearrangement joins TRBV4-3 to TRBJ2-7; D gene ambiguous. The ends were cut back, 0 bases at V and 3 bases at J, with 6 bases in the middle. Germline V gives CDR1 LGHNA, CDR2 YSLEER. This CDR3 comprises 13 residues. CDR3 DNA: TGCGCCAGCAGCCAAGATATAGGCTACGAGCAGTACTTC. It specifies CASSQDIGYEQYF.

This clonotype was seen more than once but under ten times. The V call is TRBV29-1, the J call TRBJ1-4; tentatively, D is TRBD1 (6 bases). V lost 4 bases, J lost 6 bases, and 15 bases lay in between. Germline V gives CDR1 SQVTM, CDR2 ANQGSEA. The CDR3 has 14 amino acids. CDR3: CSVGQAMGDEKLFF. In DNA form, the CDR3 reads TGCAGCGTTGGACAGGCCATGGGGGATGAAAAACTGTTTTTT.

The chain links TRBV7-9 to TRBJ2-3; D is possibly TRBD2 (5 bases). Germline CDR1 reads SEHNR; CDR2 reads FQNEAQ (reference sequence). CDR3 length: 15 amino acids. V was clipped by 5 bases and J by 4 bases, with 16 bases between them. CDR3 loop: CASSPLGGPADTQYF. The CDR3 DNA reads as TGTGCCAGCAGCCCGCTGGGCGGGCCCGCAGATACGCAGTATTTT.